These 5 T cell receptor beta chains originate from one sample sequenced in a study of shared clonotypes between healthy human individuals. The assay was immunoSEQ multiplex PCR, and TCRdb's table has in-frame clones only and misses some. The data contain roughly 720,000 clones, about nine tenths of them seen just once; the ten biggest clones take up 34%. The sample consisted of memory CD8+ T cells from PBMCs. As to subset: CD45RO+ cells pooled with CCR7-negative TemRA cells. The receptors shown here come from a man aged 18 to 30 in good health. Some clones in this sample may be carry-over from other donors' samples.

This sequence joins TRBV6-1 and TRBJ1-2; D is possibly TRBD1 (5 bases). The CDR3 is 14 amino acids. V shed 8 bases and J shed 0 bases, with 13 bases lying between them. Germline-derived CDR1 and CDR2 are MNHNS and SASEGT. In nucleotides, the CDR3 is TGTGCCAGCGGGGGTCGAGGGTCTAACTATGGCTACACCTTC. As protein: CASGGRGSNYGYTF.

This sequence joins TRBV6-5 and TRBJ1-1; no clear D gene. Germline V gene sequence: CDR1 MNHEY, CDR2 SVGAGI. The CDR3 extends over 13 amino acids. V lost 3 bases, J lost 0 bases, and 5 bases lay in between. The CDR3 DNA sequence: TGTGCCAGCAGTTATACACTGAACACTGAAGCTTTCTTT. Translating it yields CASSYTLNTEAFF.

The chain recombines TRBV27 with TRBJ2-1, with TRBD2 identical over 15 bases. Trimming at V came to 4 bases and at J to 3 bases, leaving 10 bases not matched to a gene. Germline V gives CDR1 MNHEY, CDR2 SMNVEV (reference sequence). This CDR3 has 19 amino acids. This chain's CDR3 is CASSSGLAGGPFFYNEQFF. The CDR3 DNA reads TGTGCCAGCAGTTCAGGACTAGCGGGAGGGCCTTTTTTCTACAATGAGCAGTTCTTC.

This CDR3 is CASSLGGSLLGYTF. The DNA for the CDR3 is TGTGCCAGCAGCTTAGGGGGGTCATTACTTGGCTACACCTTC. The J gene is TRBJ1-2, the V gene TRBV7-9; D might be TRBD1 (5 bases). Germline V CDR1 and CDR2: SEHNR, FQNEAQ (reference sequence). V shed 1 base and J shed 7 bases, with 13 bases lying between them. The CDR3 covers 14 residues.

The chain recombines TRBV6-5 with TRBJ1-1; no firm D call. Germline CDR1 reads MNHEY; CDR2 reads SVGAGI. V gave up 11 bases and J gave up 6 bases, with 10 bases separating them. The CDR3 has 10 residues. The CDR3 DNA follows: TGTGCCGTCGGCATGGCTGAAGCTTTCTTT. Residues: CAVGMAEAFF.